The clone carrying this TCR beta chain appeared a single time. What it binds is unknown. Germline V gene lookup returns CDR1 SGHVS and CDR2 FQNEAQ. The CDR3 loop spans 12 amino acids. This record belongs to a study of T cell repertoires in cytomegalovirus infection. Study overall: It can be stated that public TCR beta signatures indicated CMV infection as well as a matching HLA type. Notes on the study in general: The ex vivo response was dominated by HLA-C-restricted CMV-specific TCR beta clonotypes. People with CMV and the relevant HLA were identified by cumulative public TCR beta family frequency.

TCRdb fed the reads into MiXCR, producing one record per CDR3 protein. The data show approximately 7,200 distinct CDR3 sequences, roughly half seen once. The clonotype comes from a human donor in good health (CMV status not recorded). Some clones in this sample may be carry-over from other donors' samples. The sample was PBMCs, sequenced either directly or after in vitro stimulation (not recorded which). The gene calls are TRBV7-8 and TRBJ1-2; no definite D call. CDR3 nucleotides: TGTTCCGTCATCGGTATAAACTATGGCTACACCTTC. It yields the protein CSVIGINYGYTF. Full variable domain (outside the CDR3, taken from reference TRBV7-8 and TRBJ1-2): GAGVSQSPRYKVAKRGQDVALRCDPISGHVSLFWYQQALGQGPEFLTYFQNEAQLDKSGLPSDRFFAERPEGSVSTLKIQRTQQEDSAVYLCSVIGINYGYTFGSGTRLTVV.